Each of the 6 T cell receptor beta chains below was sequenced from the same sample in a study of metastatic and nonmetastatic thyroid tumors. All patients reached thyroid surgery having received no treatment beforehand. TCRdb re-clonotyped the PCR reads through MiXCR. The sample has roughly 30,000 clones; approximately 15% are singletons. The sample was blood. The receptors were gathered from a female donor with papillary thyroid cancer or a benign thyroid nodule (not recorded which). Some clones in this sample may be carry-over from other donors' samples.

This clone came up many times. Other DNA sequences in this sample translate to the same CDR3. CDR3 sequence (DNA): TGCAGCGTTGAGGGAACCTCCTACAATGAGCAGTTCTTC. Its protein product is CSVEGTSYNEQFF. The chain joins TRBV29-1 to TRBJ2-1; D is unresolved. The CDR3 totals 13 residues. In germline, CDR1 is SQVTM, CDR2 ANQGSEA. Deletions cut 3 bases from V and 0 bases from J, with 6 bases between.

This clone showed up many times. The chain uses TRBV11-2 and TRBJ1-4; no firm D call. Trimming stripped 4 bases from V and 8 bases from J, with 17 bases between. CDR1 SGHAT and CDR2 FQNNGV come from the germline V gene. The CDR3 runs to 15 residues. Here the CDR3 DNA reads TGTGCCAGCAGCTCAACTCCAAACGAAGGGGAAAAACTGTTTTTT. Its protein is CASSSTPNEGEKLFF.

This clone was seen repeatedly, ten times or more. This sequence joins TRBV25-1 and TRBJ1-1; D is ambiguous. The V gene's germline CDR1 is MGHDK and CDR2 SYGVNS. V gave up 1 base and J gave up 1 base, with 13 bases separating them. The CDR3 consists of 16 residues. The CDR3 DNA reads as TGTGCCAGCAGTGAATCTCGAGGGCTCGGGAACACTGAAGCTTTCTTT. This codes for CASSESRGLGNTEAFF.

In its sample, this clone is medium-sized. This chain links TRBV20-1 with TRBJ2-7, with 10 positions matching TRBD2. V was pared by 1 base and J by 1 base, with 7 bases of the junction left unmatched. There are 16 residues in the CDR3. Germline V gene data show CDR1 as DFQATT and CDR2 as SNEGSKA (reference sequence). The CDR3 reads CSARALLAGISYEQYF. CDR3 nucleotide sequence: TGCAGTGCTAGAGCCCTACTAGCGGGAATATCCTACGAGCAGTACTTC.

This clone occurred many times. The chain carries TRBV20-1 and TRBJ2-1; D unclear. In germline, CDR1 is DFQATT, CDR2 SNEGSKA (reference sequence). Trimming took off 0 bases at V and 4 bases at J, with 19 bases between the two ends. The CDR3 is 17 amino acids. CDR3 sequence: CSARDEFGYRYYNEQFF. In DNA, the CDR3 is TGCAGTGCTAGAGATGAATTTGGATACCGATATTACAATGAGCAGTTCTTC.

This clone came up many times. The chain couples TRBV6-1 to TRBJ1-5; 7 positions agree with TRBD1. The CDR3 totals 14 residues. Unmatched junction bases numbered 7, after V lost 11 bases and J lost 0 bases. The germline V gene has CDR1 MNHNS and CDR2 SASEGT. CDR3 in amino acids: CARNGTASNQPQHF. Written as DNA, the CDR3 is TGTGCCCGCAATGGGACAGCTAGCAATCAGCCCCAGCATTTT.